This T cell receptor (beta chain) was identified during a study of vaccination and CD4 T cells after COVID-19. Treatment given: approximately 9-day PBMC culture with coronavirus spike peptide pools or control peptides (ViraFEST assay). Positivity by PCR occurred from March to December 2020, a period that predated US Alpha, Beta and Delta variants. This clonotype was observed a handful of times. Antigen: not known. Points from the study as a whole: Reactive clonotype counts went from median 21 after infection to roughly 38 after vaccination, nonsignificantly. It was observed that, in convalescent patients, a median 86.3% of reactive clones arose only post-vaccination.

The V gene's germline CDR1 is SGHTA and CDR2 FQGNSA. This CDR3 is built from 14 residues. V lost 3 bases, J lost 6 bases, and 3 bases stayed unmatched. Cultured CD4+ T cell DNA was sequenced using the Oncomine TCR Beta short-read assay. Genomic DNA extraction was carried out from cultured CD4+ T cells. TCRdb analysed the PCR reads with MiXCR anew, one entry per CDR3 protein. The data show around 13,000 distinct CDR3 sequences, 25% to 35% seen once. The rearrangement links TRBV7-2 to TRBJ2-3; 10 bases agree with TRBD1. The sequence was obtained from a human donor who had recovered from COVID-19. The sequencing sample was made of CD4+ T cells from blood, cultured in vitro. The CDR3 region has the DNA TGTGCCAGCAGCTTCGACAGGGGGCTTGATACGCAGTATTTT. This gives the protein CASSFDRGLDTQYF.